The 15 T cell receptor beta chains in this list originate from one sample, sequenced in a study of CD8 T cells in ankylosing spondylitis. MiXCR was run by TCRdb on the 5' RACE reads, yielding one entry per CDR3 protein. The sample includes roughly 150,000 distinct CDR3 sequences, under 35% seen only once; the top ten take over 5.5%. The sequencing input was synovial fluid, either unsorted or a sorted T cell fraction (not recorded which). The receptor source for this set is a male donor with ankylosing spondylitis.

In the case of this clonotype: With a much larger clone just one base away, this may be a read error. This sequence joins TRBV11-2 and TRBJ2-1; unclear D gene. The CDR3 spans 13 residues. The germline V gene has CDR1 SGHAT and CDR2 FQNNGV. Deletions cut 0 bases from V and 6 bases from J, with 6 bases between. The CDR3 sequence is CASSLDCGNEQFF. The CDR3 nucleotides read TGTGCCAGCAGCTTAGACTGTGGCAATGAGCAGTTCTTC.

This clonotype was seen only a few times. The chain has TRBV3-1 and TRBJ1-1, with 7 bases matching TRBD1. This CDR3 spans 16 amino acids. Germline V gives CDR1 LGHDT, CDR2 YNNKEL (reference sequence). The V gene end was trimmed by 4 bases and the J gene end by 0 bases; junction bases not matched to a gene: 8. The CDR3: CASSPQGRGLNTEAFF. The CDR3 DNA reads as TGTGCCAGCAGCCCACAGGGAAGGGGGCTGAACACTGAAGCTTTCTTT.

The chain has TRBV4-1 and TRBJ2-5, with 7 bases identical to TRBD2. Losses at the gene ends were 1 base for V and 5 bases for J; bases not matched to a gene: 4. CDR1 and CDR2 (germline): MGHRA, YSYEKL. The CDR3 is made up of 14 amino acids. The CDR3 DNA is TGCGCCAGCAGCCAAGGGCGGGAGAGGGAGACCCAGTACTTC. Protein product: CASSQGRERETQYF.

V gene TRBV5-1 combines with J gene TRBJ1-2, with D perhaps TRBD1 (6 bases). The CDR3 length is 14 residues. V shed 4 bases and J shed 4 bases, with 14 bases lying between them. Germline V CDR1 and CDR2: SGHRS, YFSETQ. CDR3 in amino acids: CASSQAGTSYGYTF. The DNA for the CDR3 is TGCGCCAGCAGCCAGGCCGGGACAAGCTATGGCTACACCTTC.

The J gene is TRBJ2-1, the V gene TRBV6-5; D tentatively fits TRBD1 or TRBD2 (6 bases each). V lost 5 bases and J 3 bases, leaving 20 bases between the germline ends. From germline, CDR1 is MNHEY and CDR2 SVGAGI. This CDR3 contains 17 residues. The CDR3 nucleotides read TGTGCCAGCAGTAACCTGGTACAAGGAGGGGGCTACAATGAGCAGTTCTTC. It yields the protein CASSNLVQGGGYNEQFF.

At least ten counts were recorded for this clonotype. The rearrangement uses TRBV20-1 and TRBJ1-4, with 9 bases lining up with TRBD1. The junction had 8 bases not matched to a gene; V was cut back by 3 bases and J by 3 bases. The CDR3 spans 16 residues. CDR1 is DFQATT, CDR2 SNEGSKA, per germline (reference sequence). The CDR3 DNA follows: TGCAGTGCTAGGAGGGACAGGGACCGGGCTAATGAAAAACTGTTTTTT. Amino acid sequence: CSARRDRDRANEKLFF.

This clonotype was recorded a few times. The chain couples TRBV2 to TRBJ2-5; TRBD2 is a possible D gene (5 bases). The germline V gene encodes CDR1 SNHLY and CDR2 FYNNEI. CDR3 length: 13 amino acids. V shed 10 bases and J shed 2 bases, with 14 bases lying between them. In nucleotides, the CDR3 is TGTGCCACCTCGGGGAACCGACAAGAGACCCAGTACTTC. This codes for CATSGNRQETQYF.

The chain carries TRBV10-3 and TRBJ2-2; unclear D gene. The V gene's germline CDR1 is ENHRY and CDR2 SYGVKD. The length of the CDR3 is 14 residues. Trimming pared 5 bases from V and 0 bases from J, leaving 7 bases between. CDR3 region: CAISTATNTGELFF. The CDR3 DNA follows: TGTGCCATCAGTACCGCTACGAACACCGGGGAGCTGTTTTTT.

There are a few counts of this clonotype. The chain is built from TRBV4-3 and TRBJ2-2; 10 bases fit TRBD2. Germline V gene sequence: CDR1 LGHNA, CDR2 YSLEER. CDR3 size: 17 residues. Germline trimming cut 0 bases from V and 6 bases from J; bases unmatched to any gene: 7. The CDR3 protein is CASSQDWASGRPGELFF. The CDR3 DNA reads as TGCGCCAGCAGCCAAGATTGGGCTAGCGGGAGACCCGGGGAGCTGTTTTTT.

This clonotype was seen a handful of times. V usage is TRBV12-3 or TRBV12-4 and J usage is TRBJ2-3; perhaps D is TRBD1 or TRBD2 (5 bases each). The V end lost 5 bases, the J end lost 2 bases, and 17 bases lay between the germline ends. The CDR3 is 16 residues long. In DNA form, the CDR3 reads TGTGCCAGCAGTCGGGGCAGCCCCTTAAACACAGATACGCAGTATTTT. Protein product: CASSRGSPLNTDTQYF.

The rearrangement joins TRBV14 to TRBJ1-2; no definite D call. Trimming left V 3 bases short and J 4 bases short, with 9 bases between. Germline lookup yields CDR1 SGHDN and CDR2 FVKESK. The CDR3 consists of 13 residues. The CDR3 region has the DNA TGTGCCAGCAGCCATAGAAATGCCTATGGCTACACCTTC. Translated, it gives CASSHRNAYGYTF.

The count of this clonotype is one. The chain carries TRBV28 and TRBJ2-3, with D hard to call. V lost 2 bases and J 7 bases, leaving 10 bases between the germline ends. This CDR3 has 13 amino acids. Germline CDR1 reads MDHEN; CDR2 reads SYDVKM. Here the CDR3 reads CASSLIKPYTQYF. In DNA, the CDR3 is TGTGCCAGCAGTTTAATCAAGCCCTATACGCAGTATTTT.

Only a few counts were recorded for this clonotype. The CDR3 sequence is CSVEVRPNAFF. The CDR3 nucleotides are TGCAGCGTTGAGGTACGGCCTAACGCTTTCTTT. This chain uses TRBV29-1 with TRBJ1-1; D gene uncertain. Trimming took 3 bases from V and 11 from J, leaving 13 bases between them. The CDR3 is 11 amino acids. The germline V gene encodes CDR1 SQVTM and CDR2 ANQGSEA. The full variable domain, completed using reference TRBV29-1 and TRBJ1-1, is SAVISQKPSRDICQRGTSLTIQCQVDSQVTMMFWYRQQPGQSLTLIATANQGSEATYESGFVIDKFPISRPNLTFSTLTVSNMSPEDSSIYLCSVEVRPNAFFGQGTRLTVV.

This clonotype was counted only a few times. The V gene is TRBV12-3 or TRBV12-4, the J gene TRBJ1-5; 10 bases agree with TRBD1. The CDR3 is 17 amino acids. J was trimmed by 0 bases and V by 5 bases; bases with no gene match: 7. The CDR3 sequence: CASSEDRGTVSNQPQHF. The CDR3 DNA is TGTGCCAGCAGTGAGGACAGGGGGACGGTTAGCAATCAGCCCCAGCATTTT.

This clonotype was observed a few times. This chain links TRBV11-1 with TRBJ2-7; 12 nucleotides agree with TRBD2. CDR1 and CDR2 (germline): SGHAT, FQDESV (reference sequence). J was trimmed by 5 bases and V by 4 bases; bases with no gene match: 18. This CDR3 has 19 amino acids. The CDR3 nucleotides are TGTGCCAGCAGCTACACCTCGGGGACTAGCGGGCTCCTAGTCCACGAGCAGTACTTC. This gives the protein CASSYTSGTSGLLVHEQYF.